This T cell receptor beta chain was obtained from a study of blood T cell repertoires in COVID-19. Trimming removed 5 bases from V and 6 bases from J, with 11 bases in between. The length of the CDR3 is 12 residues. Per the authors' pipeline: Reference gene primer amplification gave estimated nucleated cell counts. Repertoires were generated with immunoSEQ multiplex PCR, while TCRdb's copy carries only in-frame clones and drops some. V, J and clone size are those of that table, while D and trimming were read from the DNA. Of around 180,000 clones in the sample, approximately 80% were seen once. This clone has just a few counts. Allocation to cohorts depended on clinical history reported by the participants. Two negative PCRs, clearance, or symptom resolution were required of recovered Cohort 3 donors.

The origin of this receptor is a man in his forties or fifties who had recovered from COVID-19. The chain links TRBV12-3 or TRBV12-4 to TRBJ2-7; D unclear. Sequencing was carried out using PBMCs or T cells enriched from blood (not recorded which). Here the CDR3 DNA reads TGTGCCAGCAGTCTGCATACGGGCGAGCAGTACTTC. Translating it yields CASSLHTGEQYF.